This TCR beta chain is from a study of T cells in Graves' hyperthyroidism and ophthalmopathy. Overall study findings and caveats: Stable hyperthyroidism was separated from ophthalmopathy by a model based on 13 V-J features. The model made its ophthalmopathy prediction, and onset followed a median 6.5 months later.

RNA transcripts gave rise to amplified TCR beta CDR3 regions. The TCR CDR3 was amplified in a first-round RT-PCR using the HTBI primer set. Each CDR3 protein gets one entry after TCRdb re-called the multiplex PCR reads with MiXCR. The sample consists of over 250,000 distinct CDR3 sequences, approximately 13% of them appearing once. This clonotype was counted only a few times. The target antigen is unknown. Per germline, CDR1 SQVTM and CDR2 ANQGSEA. CDR3 size: 13 residues. Trimming shortened V by 5 bases and J by 4 bases, and 15 bases separated the two germline ends. Each ophthalmopathy patient scored at least 3 on the Clinical Activity Score and at least 4 on NOSPECS grade, with duration under 3 months. Diagnosing involved the use of clinical symptoms, serum thyroxine and TRAb, thyroid ultrasound and orbital computed tomography.

The chain joins TRBV29-1 to TRBJ2-7; D perhaps matches TRBD1 (6 bases). This receptor was taken from a woman in her 40s with Graves' ophthalmopathy. Source material: blood. CDR3 region: CSVQGQGNYEQYF. The DNA of the CDR3 is TGCAGCGTTCAGGGGCAGGGTAATTACGAGCAGTACTTC.